A single T cell receptor (beta chain) is shown here with its context. This specimen comes from a study of blood T cell repertoires in COVID-19. The CDR3 loop spans 14 amino acids. The ends lost 6 bases at V and 8 bases at J; junction bases unmatched: 7. Germline loops: CDR1 MRHNA, CDR2 SNTAGT. Measured with immunoSEQ multiplex PCR; TCRdb has only the in-frame clones, and not every one. The sample carries 250,000 to 300,000 clones, 70% to 90% recorded once. This chain connects TRBV6-4 to TRBJ1-6; 7 bases map to TRBD1. The sample taken for sequencing was PBMCs or T cells enriched from blood (not recorded which). The TCR sequence derives from a woman aged 50 to 60 who had recovered from COVID-19. DNA for the CDR3: TGTGCCAGCAGGAGGAGACAGGGAGATTCACCCCTCCACTTT. It codes for CASRRRQGDSPLHF.